A selection of T cell receptor beta chains follows, all from one sample in a study of shared clonotypes between healthy human individuals. Data came from immunoSEQ multiplex PCR; TCRdb stores just in-frame clones and leaves some out. The sample consists of around 1.9 million clones, about 92% of them appearing once. The sample consisted of naive CD8+ T cells from PBMCs. These receptors were taken from a man between 18 and 29 years old in good health. Some clones in this sample may be carry-over from other donors' samples. The CDR3 runs from the conserved cysteine through the conserved F or W. Each record gives: D gene, V gene, J gene, clone size, CDR3 protein, CDR3 DNA. A D gene is named only where the DNA matches it firmly. Clone size, where shown, is once, few, many, or a class for clones that have expanded.

>TRBD2|TRBV27|TRBJ2-7|once
CASSTTSGRFYEQYF
TGTGCCAGCAGTACAACTAGCGGGAGGTTTTACGAGCAGTACTTC
>TRBD2|TRBV5-5|TRBJ2-2|.
CASSEGLAGVHTGELFF
TGTGCCAGCAGCGAGGGACTAGCGGGAGTCCACACCGGGGAGCTGTTTTTT
>.|TRBV27|TRBJ2-2|.
CASRDRNTGELFF
TGTGCCAGCAGGGACAGAAACACCGGGGAGCTGTTTTTT
>TRBD1|TRBV2|TRBJ2-7|few
CASRGDRGYEQYF
TGTGCCAGCAGAGGGGACAGGGGGTACGAGCAGTACTTC
>TRBD1|TRBV9|TRBJ2-1|.
CASSGRDRVNEQFF
TGTGCCAGCAGCGGCCGGGACAGGGTGAATGAGCAGTTCTTC
>.|TRBV19|TRBJ2-1|.
CASSMGLAGYNEQFF
TGTGCCAGTAGTATGGGGCTAGCTGGGTACAATGAGCAGTTCTTC
>.|TRBV15|TRBJ1-2|.
CATSPRSQGNGYTF
TGTGCCACCAGCCCCCGGAGCCAGGGAAATGGCTACACCTTC
>.|TRBV12-5|TRBJ2-7|.
CASGLVYALSYEQYF
TGTGCTAGTGGTTTGGTATATGCACTCTCGTACGAGCAGTACTTC
>.|TRBV27|TRBJ2-3|.
CASSPLGTSTDTQYF
TGTGCCAGCAGTCCCCTGGGGACTAGCACAGATACGCAGTATTTT
>.|TRBV6-5|TRBJ1-4|.
CASTLMGAEEKLFF
TGTGCCAGCACTCTAATGGGGGCAGAGGAAAAACTGTTTTTT
>.|TRBV6-6|TRBJ2-1|.
CASTFMGSSYNEQFF
TGTGCCAGCACCTTCATGGGAAGCTCCTACAATGAGCAGTTCTTC
>TRBD1|TRBV19|TRBJ1-1|few
CASSIRTGEAFF
TGTGCCAGTAGTATCCGGACAGGGGAAGCTTTCTTT
>.|TRBV6-5|TRBJ2-3|.
CASSAGPDTQYF
TGTGCCAGCAGTGCGGGGCCAGATACGCAGTATTTT
>.|TRBV6-1|TRBJ2-7|.
CASSLSRGSSYEQYF
TGTGCCAGCAGCCTCTCGCGGGGATCCTCCTACGAGCAGTACTTC
>.|TRBV29-1|TRBJ1-2|once
CSGRGTYGYTF
TGCAGCGGGCGGGGTACCTATGGCTACACCTTC
>TRBD2|TRBV9|TRBJ2-1|.
CASSVGPASGYVNEQFF
TGTGCCAGCAGCGTAGGCCCCGCTAGCGGGTACGTCAATGAGCAGTTCTTC
>.|TRBV6-5|TRBJ2-7|.
CASSYSVTHYEQYF
TGTGCCAGCAGTTACTCGGTGACCCACTACGAGCAGTACTTC
>TRBD2|TRBV5-6|TRBJ2-1|.
CASSEKGWGGEQFF
TGTGCCAGCAGCGAAAAGGGGTGGGGAGGGGAGCAGTTCTTC
>.|TRBV15|TRBJ2-4|.
CATSRGGVPQYF
TGTGCCACCAGCAGAGGGGGAGTCCCCCAGTACTTC
>TRBD2|TRBV28|TRBJ2-1|once
CASSFGTSGSERFF
TGTGCCAGCAGTTTCGGGACTAGCGGTTCAGAGAGGTTCTTC
>TRBD1|TRBV28|TRBJ2-7|.
CASRRPGQGFLYEQYF
TGTGCCAGCAGACGTCCGGGACAGGGGTTTCTGTACGAGCAGTACTTC
>.|TRBV6-1|TRBJ1-5|.
CASSEPRASDQPQHF
TGTGCCAGCAGTGAACCCAGGGCATCTGATCAGCCCCAGCATTTT
>.|TRBV29-1|TRBJ2-7|.
CSVYRAGVYEQYF
TGCAGCGTTTATAGGGCAGGAGTCTACGAGCAGTACTTC
>TRBD1|TRBV27|TRBJ2-7|.
CASSSDRDYEQYF
TGTGCCAGCAGTTCCGACAGGGACTACGAGCAGTACTTC
>.|TRBV28|TRBJ1-5|once
CASSLLVGQPQHF
TGTGCCAGCAGTTTGTTAGTGGGACAGCCCCAGCATTTT
>.|TRBV4-3|TRBJ2-4|.
CASSQDKDIQYF
TGCGCCAGCAGCCAAGATAAGGACATTCAGTACTTC
>TRBD1|TRBV7-9|TRBJ2-7|.
CASSPAGQGLSYEQYF
TGTGCCAGCAGCCCCGCAGGACAGGGGCTATCCTACGAGCAGTACTTC
>TRBD1|TRBV27|TRBJ2-1|.
CASSFRDRVGGNEQFF
TGTGCCAGCAGTTTCCGGGACAGGGTCGGAGGCAATGAGCAGTTCTTC
>.|TRBV5-1|TRBJ2-7|.
CASSSDRDSSYEQYF
TGCGCCAGCAGCTCCGACAGGGACTCTTCCTACGAGCAGTACTTC
>.|TRBV25-1|TRBJ2-7|.
CASSECVVLILGSYEQYF
TGTGCCAGCAGTGAATGTGTCGTACTGATCCTGGGCTCCTACGAGCAGTACTTC
>TRBD2|TRBV9|TRBJ2-7|.
CASSTSGTLSYEQYF
TGTGCCAGCAGCACTAGCGGGACCCTCTCCTACGAGCAGTACTTC
>TRBD2|TRBV7-9|TRBJ2-1|.
CASRPPVGLAGRVEQFF
TGTGCCAGCAGACCTCCCGTGGGGCTAGCGGGAAGGGTTGAGCAGTTCTTC
>.|TRBV9|TRBJ2-1|.
CASSVVSNEQFF
TGTGCCAGCAGCGTAGTTTCTAATGAGCAGTTCTTC
>.|TRBV10-3|TRBJ2-1|.
CATFGALSSYNEQFF
TGTGCCACTTTCGGTGCCCTGAGCTCCTACAATGAGCAGTTCTTC
>TRBD2|TRBV9|TRBJ2-2|.
CASSPRLAHFANTGELFF
TGTGCCAGCAGCCCGAGACTAGCCCACTTCGCGAACACCGGGGAGCTGTTTTTT
>.|TRBV28|TRBJ2-3|once
CASSPPPQGTDTQYF
TGTGCCAGCAGCCCTCCCCCCCAAGGCACAGATACGCAGTATTTT
>.|TRBV2|TRBJ2-4|.
CASSDRLEILAKNIQYF
TGTGCCAGCAGTGATCGGTTGGAAATCCTAGCCAAAAACATTCAGTACTTC
>TRBD1|TRBV11-2|TRBJ2-7|.
CASSSRTGYVYEQYF
TGTGCCAGCAGCTCAAGGACAGGGTATGTCTACGAGCAGTACTTC
>.|TRBV29-1|TRBJ1-5|.
CSVDGLGGRDCNQPQHF
TGCAGCGTTGATGGGCTGGGGGGGCGCGACTGCAATCAGCCCCAGCATTTT
>TRBD1|TRBV30|TRBJ2-1|.
CAWTHGTDEQFF
TGTGCCTGGACCCATGGGACAGACGAGCAGTTCTTC
>TRBD2|TRBV29-1|TRBJ2-1|.
CSGATSGYNEQFF
TGCAGCGGGGCGACTAGCGGTTACAATGAGCAGTTCTTC
>TRBD1|TRBV27|TRBJ1-4|.
CASSSRQGRTNEKLFF
TGTGCCAGCAGTTCCCGACAGGGGAGGACTAATGAAAAACTGTTTTTT
>TRBD2|TRBV2|TRBJ2-7|.
CASRRLAGELYEQYF
TGTGCCAGCCGAAGACTAGCGGGAGAGCTCTACGAGCAGTACTTC
>TRBD2|TRBV27|TRBJ2-7|.
CASSLSRLAGVKQYF
TGTGCCAGCAGTTTATCCAGACTAGCGGGAGTTAAGCAGTACTTC
>.|TRBV7-3|TRBJ1-1|.
CASSSTAGEAFF
TGTGCCAGCAGCTCCACGGCAGGCGAAGCTTTCTTT
>.|TRBV5-6|TRBJ1-3|.
CASSGRTASSGNTIYF
TGTGCCAGCAGCGGTAGGACAGCCAGCTCTGGAAACACCATATATTTT
>TRBD1|TRBV27|TRBJ1-2|.
CASSSYQGEANYGYTF
TGTGCCAGCAGTTCCTATCAGGGGGAAGCTAACTATGGCTACACCTTC
>TRBD1|TRBV27|TRBJ2-1|.
CASSFRDRAPNEQFF
TGTGCCAGCAGTTTTAGAGACAGGGCCCCCAATGAGCAGTTCTTC
>.|TRBV5-1|TRBJ1-3|.
CASSFMLLDSGNTIYF
TGCGCCAGCAGCTTTATGCTCCTTGACTCTGGAAACACCATATATTTT
>TRBD2|TRBV27|TRBJ2-1|.
CASSLGTSSYNEQFF
TGTGCCAGCAGTTTAGGGACTAGCTCCTACAATGAGCAGTTCTTC
>.|TRBV28|TRBJ2-7|once
CASKVRGPKTLTWQYF
TGTGCCAGCAAGGTCAGGGGCCCAAAAACCCTTACCTGGCAGTACTTC
>.|TRBV19|TRBJ1-5|few
CASSLGTSNQPQHF
TGTGCCAGTAGTCTAGGGACTAGCAATCAGCCCCAGCATTTT
>.|TRBV5-1|TRBJ1-3|.
CASSLSGRTDF
TGCGCCAGCAGCTTGAGCGGCAGAACGGATTTT